What follows are 12 T cell receptor beta chains derived from one specimen sequenced in a study of technical replicates of blood from several donors. TCRdb keeps only in-frame clones here, not all; method: immunoSEQ multiplex PCR. Among about 53,000 clones listed, 86% were seen once. Source material: PBMCs. The receptors come from a human donor in good health. Some clones in this sample may be carry-over from other donors' samples.

This clone was detected only a few times. The V call is TRBV27, the J call TRBJ1-5, with TRBD1 as a possible D gene (6 bases). Trimming left V 1 base short and J 6 bases short, with 7 bases between. This CDR3 is 13 amino acids long. Germline lookup yields CDR1 MNHEY and CDR2 SMNVEV (reference sequence). CDR3 DNA sequence: TGTGCCAGCAGTTTATGGGGGCCTCAGCCCCAGCATTTT. Protein: CASSLWGPQPQHF.

V is TRBV5-6 and J is TRBJ2-7; maybe TRBD1 (6 bases). CDR3 length: 16 residues. Germline V CDR1 and CDR2: SGHDT, YYEEEE. Deletions cut 0 bases from V and 2 bases from J, with 15 bases between. The CDR3 sequence: CASSLVDIQGPYEQYF. CDR3 DNA sequence: TGTGCCAGCAGCTTGGTTGACATCCAGGGGCCCTACGAGCAGTACTTC.

This chain connects TRBV7-8 to TRBJ2-5; 12 nucleotides align to TRBD2. From germline, CDR1 is SGHVS and CDR2 FQNEAQ. Trimming took 1 base from V and 5 from J; bases not matched to a gene: 2. The CDR3 runs to 15 residues. The CDR3 region is CASSLVLAGGETQYF. The DNA of the CDR3 is TGTGCCAGCAGCTTAGTCCTAGCGGGGGGGGAGACCCAGTACTTC.

V gene TRBV4-3 combines with J gene TRBJ2-2, with 12 nucleotides matching TRBD1. With V trimmed by 0 bases and J by 7 bases, 9 bases remained unmatched. The V gene's germline CDR1 is LGHNA and CDR2 YSLEER. The CDR3 loop spans 18 amino acids. The CDR3 spells CASSQDTGQGARDGELFF. In DNA, the CDR3 is TGCGCCAGCAGCCAAGATACGGGACAGGGGGCGCGTGACGGGGAGCTGTTTTTT.

The chain is built from TRBV29-1 and TRBJ2-7; 9 bases are shared with TRBD1. V was clipped by 1 base and J by 4 bases; unmatched bases: 2. The CDR3 length is 13 residues. Looked up from germline, CDR1 is SQVTM and CDR2 is ANQGSEA. The CDR3 coding sequence is TGCAGCGTTGAAGCAGGGACAGGGTACGAGCAGTACTTC. The encoded protein is CSVEAGTGYEQYF.

CDR3 protein: CASSYAGGGDYEQYF. The CDR3 DNA sequence: TGTGCCAGCAGTTACGCCGGTGGGGGGGACTACGAGCAGTACTTC. The chain joins TRBV6-6 to TRBJ2-7; 7 nucleotides match TRBD2. Germline-derived CDR1 and CDR2 are MNHNY and SVGAGI (reference sequence). Trimming took 2 bases from V and 3 from J; bases not matched to a gene: 7. CDR3 length: 15 amino acids.

This clone was counted only a few times. The chain couples TRBV13 to TRBJ2-1, with TRBD1 as a possible D gene (5 bases). Germline-derived CDR1 and CDR2 are PRHDT and FYEKMQ (reference sequence). This CDR3 has 15 residues. Trimming removed 5 bases from V and 3 bases from J, with 14 bases in between. The CDR3 nucleotides are TGTGCCAGCAGCGAAGAACAGGAGAGCTACAATGAGCAGTTCTTC. This gives the protein CASSEEQESYNEQFF.

The chain employs TRBV29-1 and TRBJ2-3; tentative D call: TRBD1 (6 bases). The CDR3 has 12 residues. Germline CDR1 and CDR2: SQVTM and ANQGSEA. V was clipped by 5 bases and J by 6 bases, with 12 bases between them. The chain's CDR3 is CSVSRDTDTQYF. CDR3 sequence (DNA): TGCAGCGTTAGCCGGGACACCGATACGCAGTATTTT.

The CDR3 bases are TGTGCCAACGGACAGGGTGGTCAGCCCCAGCATTTT. It specifies CANGQGGQPQHF. The V call is TRBV9, the J call TRBJ1-5, with TRBD1 identical over 8 bases. With V trimmed by 9 bases and J by 6 bases, 5 bases remained unmatched. Per germline, CDR1 SGDLS and CDR2 YYNGEE. This CDR3 is built from 12 residues.

The rearrangement links TRBV7-3 to TRBJ2-1; 8 nucleotides line up with TRBD2. V trimming: 3 bases; J trimming: 6 bases; junction bases outside the gene matches: 1. From germline, CDR1 is SGHTA and CDR2 FQGTGA. This CDR3 comprises 13 residues. The CDR3 loop is CASSLGLGNEQFF. The CDR3 nucleotides read TGTGCCAGCAGCTTGGGACTAGGCAATGAGCAGTTCTTC.

The chain is built from TRBV7-3 and TRBJ2-1, with 8 bases aligning to TRBD1. Unmatched junction bases numbered 5, after V lost 0 bases and J lost 7 bases. The V gene's germline CDR1 is SGHTA and CDR2 FQGTGA. CDR3 length equals 15 residues. The CDR3 loop reads CASSLTGRGRNEQFF. The DNA of the CDR3 is TGTGCCAGCAGCTTAACGGGCAGGGGGCGAAATGAGCAGTTCTTC. Full variable domain (missing parts from reference TRBV7-3 and TRBJ2-1): GAGVSQTPSNKVTEKGKYVELRCDPISGHTALYWYRQSLGQGPEFLIYFQGTGAADDSGLPNDRFFAVRPEGSVSTLKIQRTERGDSAVYLCASSLTGRGRNEQFFGPGTRLTVL.

This clone was seen a single time. The chain recombines TRBV9 with TRBJ2-3; 13 bases agree with TRBD2. Germline loops: CDR1 SGDLS, CDR2 YYNGEE. The length of the CDR3 is 16 residues. V dropped 3 bases and J dropped 5; count of bases not matched to a gene: 6. CDR3 nucleotides: TGTGCCAGCAGCGGGGGGACTAGCGGGGCCGGAGATACGCAGTATTTT. Its translation: CASSGGTSGAGDTQYF.